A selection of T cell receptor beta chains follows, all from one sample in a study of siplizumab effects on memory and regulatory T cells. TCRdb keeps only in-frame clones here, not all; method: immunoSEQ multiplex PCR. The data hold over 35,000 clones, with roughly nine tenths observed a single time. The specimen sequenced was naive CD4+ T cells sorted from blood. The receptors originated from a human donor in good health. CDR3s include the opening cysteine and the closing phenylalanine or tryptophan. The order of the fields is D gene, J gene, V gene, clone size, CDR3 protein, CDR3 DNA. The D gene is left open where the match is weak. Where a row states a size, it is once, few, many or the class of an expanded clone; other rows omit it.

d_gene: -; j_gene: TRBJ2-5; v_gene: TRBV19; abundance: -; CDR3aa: CASTLRGQGGKETQYF; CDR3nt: TGTGCCAGTACCCTAAGGGGCCAGGGGGGTAAAGAGACCCAGTACTTC
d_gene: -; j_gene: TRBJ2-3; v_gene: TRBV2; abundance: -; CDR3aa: CASSALANQRKDTQYF; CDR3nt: TGTGCCAGCAGCGCGCTAGCGAATCAGAGGAAAGATACGCAGTATTTT
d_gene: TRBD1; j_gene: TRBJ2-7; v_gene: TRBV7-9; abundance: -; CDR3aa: CASSSDRQGASYEQYF; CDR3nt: TGTGCCAGCAGCTCCGATCGGCAGGGGGCTTCCTACGAGCAGTACTTC
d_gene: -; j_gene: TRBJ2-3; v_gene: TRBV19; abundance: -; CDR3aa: CASRGVTPSTDTQYF; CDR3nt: TGTGCCAGTAGGGGGGTCACCCCGAGCACAGATACGCAGTATTTT
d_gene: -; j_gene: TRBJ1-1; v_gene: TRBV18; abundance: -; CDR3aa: CASSPLGGNTEAFF; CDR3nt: TGTGCCAGCTCACCATTGGGCGGGAACACTGAAGCTTTCTTT
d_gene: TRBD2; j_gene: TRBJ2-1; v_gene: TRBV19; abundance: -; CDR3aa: CASTPAGGLNEQFF; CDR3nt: TGTGCCAGTACCCCAGCGGGAGGGCTGAATGAGCAGTTCTTC
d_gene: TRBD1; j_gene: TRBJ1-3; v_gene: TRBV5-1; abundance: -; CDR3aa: CASSFTGDGNTIYF; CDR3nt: TGCGCCAGCAGCTTTACAGGGGATGGAAACACCATATATTTT
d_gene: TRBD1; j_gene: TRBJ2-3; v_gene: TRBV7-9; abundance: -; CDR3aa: CASINLRQGITDTQYF; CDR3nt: TGTGCCAGCATCAATCTTCGACAGGGGATAACAGATACGCAGTATTTT
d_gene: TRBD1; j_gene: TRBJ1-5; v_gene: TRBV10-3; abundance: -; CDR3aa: CAISEAQGPFRPQHF; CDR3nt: TGTGCCATCAGTGAGGCACAGGGGCCGTTTCGGCCCCAGCATTTT
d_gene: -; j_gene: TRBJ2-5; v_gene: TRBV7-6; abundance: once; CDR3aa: CASSSSFRQLRQETQYF; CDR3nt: TGTGCCAGCAGCTCCTCCTTCAGACAACTAAGACAAGAGACCCAGTACTTC
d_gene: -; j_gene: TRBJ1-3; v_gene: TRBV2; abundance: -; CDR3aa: CASSENVADSGNTIYF; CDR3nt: TGTGCCAGCAGTGAAAACGTGGCCGACTCTGGAAACACCATATATTTT
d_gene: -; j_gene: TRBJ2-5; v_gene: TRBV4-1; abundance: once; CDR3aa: CASSGRAGETQYF; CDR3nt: TGCGCCAGCAGTGGCAGGGCTGGGGAGACCCAGTACTTC
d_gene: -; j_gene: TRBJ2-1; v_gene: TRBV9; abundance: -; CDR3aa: CASSVLGSSYNEQFF; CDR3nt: TGTGCCAGCAGCGTACTCGGCAGCTCCTACAATGAGCAGTTCTTC
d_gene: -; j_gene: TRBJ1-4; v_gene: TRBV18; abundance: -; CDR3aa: CASSPRANEKLFF; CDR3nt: TGTGCCAGCTCACCACGTGCTAATGAAAAACTGTTTTTT
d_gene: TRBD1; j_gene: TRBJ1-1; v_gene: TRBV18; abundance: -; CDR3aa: CASSPMGQGKGTEAFF; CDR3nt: TGTGCCAGCTCACCAATGGGACAGGGGAAGGGCACTGAAGCTTTCTTT
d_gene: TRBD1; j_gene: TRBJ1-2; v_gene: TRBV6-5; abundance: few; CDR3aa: CASKRTGSYTF; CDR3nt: TGTGCCAGCAAACGGACAGGCAGCTACACCTTC
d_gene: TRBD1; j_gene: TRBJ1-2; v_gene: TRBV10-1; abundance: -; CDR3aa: CASSEAQGGGYGYTF; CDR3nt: TGCGCCAGCAGTGAGGCACAGGGGGGGGGCTATGGCTACACCTTC
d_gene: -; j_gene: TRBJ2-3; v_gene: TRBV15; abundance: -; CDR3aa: CATSSSRSADTQYF; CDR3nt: TGTGCCACCAGCAGTTCCAGGTCGGCAGATACGCAGTATTTT
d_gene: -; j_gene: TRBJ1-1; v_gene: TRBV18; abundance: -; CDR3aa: CASSPPTRVETEAFF; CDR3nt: TGTGCCAGCTCACCACCGACCAGGGTCGAGACTGAAGCTTTCTTT
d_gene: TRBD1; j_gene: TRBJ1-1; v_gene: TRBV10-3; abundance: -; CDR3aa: CAISGTGGGNTEAFF; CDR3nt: TGTGCCATCAGTGGGACAGGGGGCGGAAACACTGAAGCTTTCTTT
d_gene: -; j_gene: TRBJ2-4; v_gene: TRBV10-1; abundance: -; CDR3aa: CASSDPGAKNIQYF; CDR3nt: TGCGCCAGCAGTGACCCCGGGGCGAAAAACATTCAGTACTTC
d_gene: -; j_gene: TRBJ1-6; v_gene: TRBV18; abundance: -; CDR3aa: CASSPPSGSGNSPLHF; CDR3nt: TGTGCCAGCTCACCACCGAGTGGGTCGGGGAATTCACCCCTCCACTTT
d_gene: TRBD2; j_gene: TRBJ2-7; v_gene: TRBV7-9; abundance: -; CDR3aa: CASSLLAGGPDEQYF; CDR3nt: TGTGCCAGCAGCCTCCTAGCGGGAGGGCCGGATGAGCAGTACTTC
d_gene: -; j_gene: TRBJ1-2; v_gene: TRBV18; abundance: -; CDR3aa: CASSPAVEVNYGYTF; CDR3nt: TGTGCCAGCTCACCCGCCGTGGAGGTTAACTATGGCTACACCTTC
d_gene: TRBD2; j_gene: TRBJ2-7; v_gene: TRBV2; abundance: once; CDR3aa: CASSDPGLAGGYEQYF; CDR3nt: TGTGCCAGCAGTGATCCGGGACTAGCGGGAGGCTACGAGCAGTACTTC
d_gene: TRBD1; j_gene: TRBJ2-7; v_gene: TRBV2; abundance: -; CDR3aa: CASMGQGAEQYF; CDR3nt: TGTGCCAGCATGGGGCAGGGGGCCGAGCAGTACTTC
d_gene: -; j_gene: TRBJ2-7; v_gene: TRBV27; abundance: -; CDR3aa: CASSSLTTGNPYEQYF; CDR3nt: TGTGCCAGCAGCTCGCTCACTACAGGGAACCCCTACGAGCAGTACTTC
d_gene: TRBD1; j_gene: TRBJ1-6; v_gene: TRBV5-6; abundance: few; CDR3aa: CASSRGQLDNSPLHF; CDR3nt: TGTGCCAGCAGCAGGGGACAGCTGGATAATTCACCCCTCCACTTT
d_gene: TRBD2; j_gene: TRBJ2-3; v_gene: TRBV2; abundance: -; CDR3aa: CASRRLAGTDTQYF; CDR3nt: TGTGCCAGCAGGCGTCTAGCGGGCACAGATACGCAGTATTTT
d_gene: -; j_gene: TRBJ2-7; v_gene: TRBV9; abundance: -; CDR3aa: CASSVASAPFEQYF; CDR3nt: TGTGCCAGCAGCGTAGCCAGCGCCCCCTTCGAGCAGTACTTC
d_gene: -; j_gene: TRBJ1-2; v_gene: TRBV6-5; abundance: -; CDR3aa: CASSYSPVNYGYTF; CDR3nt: TGTGCCAGCAGTTACTCGCCAGTTAACTATGGCTACACCTTC
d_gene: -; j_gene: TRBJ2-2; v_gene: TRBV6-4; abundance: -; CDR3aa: CASRKGQYTGELFF; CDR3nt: TGTGCCAGCAGGAAAGGGCAGTACACCGGGGAGCTGTTTTTT
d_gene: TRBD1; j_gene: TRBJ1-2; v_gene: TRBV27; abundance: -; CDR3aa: CASSIDREFLYGYTF; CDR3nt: TGTGCCAGCAGTATAGACAGGGAGTTCCTCTATGGCTACACCTTC
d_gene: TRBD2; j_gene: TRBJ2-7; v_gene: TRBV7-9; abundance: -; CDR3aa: CASSSHGTSDEQYF; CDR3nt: TGTGCCAGCAGCTCACACGGGACTAGCGACGAGCAGTACTTC
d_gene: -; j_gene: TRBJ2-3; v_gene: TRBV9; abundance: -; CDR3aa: CASSVAALLGGADTQYF; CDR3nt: TGTGCCAGCAGCGTAGCAGCCCTCTTGGGAGGAGCAGATACGCAGTATTTT
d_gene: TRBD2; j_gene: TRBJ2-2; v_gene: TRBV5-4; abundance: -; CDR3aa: CASSSMTSGSPGELFF; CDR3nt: TGTGCCAGCAGCAGTATGACTAGCGGGAGTCCCGGGGAGCTGTTTTTT
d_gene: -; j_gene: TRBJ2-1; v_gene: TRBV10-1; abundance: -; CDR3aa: CASSPSSYNEQFF; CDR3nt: TGCGCCAGCAGCCCCAGCTCCTACAATGAGCAGTTCTTC
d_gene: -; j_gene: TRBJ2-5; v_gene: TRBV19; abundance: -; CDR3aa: CASSTLQGRGGQETQYF; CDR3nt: TGTGCCAGTAGTACCTTACAGGGGAGGGGAGGCCAAGAGACCCAGTACTTC
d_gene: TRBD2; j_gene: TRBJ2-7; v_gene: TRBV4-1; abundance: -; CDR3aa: CASSHSSGSRHEQYF; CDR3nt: TGCGCCAGCAGCCATAGTAGCGGGAGTCGTCACGAGCAGTACTTC
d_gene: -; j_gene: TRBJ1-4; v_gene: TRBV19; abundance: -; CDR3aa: CASSPWDGYNEKLFF; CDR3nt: TGTGCCAGTAGTCCCTGGGACGGTTATAATGAAAAACTGTTTTTT
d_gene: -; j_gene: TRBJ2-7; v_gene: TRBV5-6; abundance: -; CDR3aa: CASSLGLRAYEQYF; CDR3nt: TGTGCCAGCAGCTTGGGTCTCAGGGCCTACGAGCAGTACTTC
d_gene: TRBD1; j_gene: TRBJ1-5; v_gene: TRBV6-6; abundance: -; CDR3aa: CASSYSRGQGDQPQHF; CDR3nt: TGTGCCAGCAGTTACTCGCGAGGACAGGGGGATCAGCCCCAGCATTTT
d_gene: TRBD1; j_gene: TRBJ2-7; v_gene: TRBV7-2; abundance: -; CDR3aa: CASSSQDRAEQYF; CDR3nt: TGTGCCAGCAGCTCCCAAGACAGGGCAGAGCAGTACTTC
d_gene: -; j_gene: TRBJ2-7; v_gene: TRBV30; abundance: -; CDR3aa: CAWDLQSPLTYEQYF; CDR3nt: TGTGCCTGGGACCTCCAGTCCCCGCTTACCTACGAGCAGTACTTC
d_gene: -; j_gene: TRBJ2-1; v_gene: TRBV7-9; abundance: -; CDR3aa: CASSVHGVNEQFF; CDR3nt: TGTGCCAGCAGCGTCCACGGGGTAAATGAGCAGTTCTTC
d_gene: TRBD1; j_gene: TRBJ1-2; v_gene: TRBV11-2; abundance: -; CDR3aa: CASSTRQGARVYGYTF; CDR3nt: TGTGCCAGCAGCACTCGACAGGGGGCGCGGGTCTATGGCTACACCTTC
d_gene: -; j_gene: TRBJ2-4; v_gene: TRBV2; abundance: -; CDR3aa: CASIRIWGNIQYF; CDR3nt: TGTGCCAGCATCCGAATTTGGGGGAACATTCAGTACTTC
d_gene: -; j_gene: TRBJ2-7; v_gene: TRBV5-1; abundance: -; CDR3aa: CASTLGTGSGEQYF; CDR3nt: TGCGCCAGCACCCTGGGAACAGGGTCGGGTGAGCAGTACTTC
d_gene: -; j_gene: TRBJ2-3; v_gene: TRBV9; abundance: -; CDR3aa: CASSDSGYADTQYF; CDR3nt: TGTGCCAGCAGCGATTCGGGGTATGCAGATACGCAGTATTTT
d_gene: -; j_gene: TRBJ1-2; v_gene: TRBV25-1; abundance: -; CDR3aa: CASSENYGYTF; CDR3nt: TGTGCCAGCAGTGAAAACTATGGCTACACCTTC
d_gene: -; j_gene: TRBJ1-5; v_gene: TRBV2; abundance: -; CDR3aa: CASTPWGMGQPQHF; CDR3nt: TGTGCCAGCACCCCTTGGGGGATGGGACAGCCCCAGCATTTT
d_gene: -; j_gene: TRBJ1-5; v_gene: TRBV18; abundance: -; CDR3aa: CASSPVPGSLSNQPQHF; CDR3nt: TGTGCCAGCTCACCGGTTCCGGGAAGCCTAAGCAATCAGCCCCAGCATTTT
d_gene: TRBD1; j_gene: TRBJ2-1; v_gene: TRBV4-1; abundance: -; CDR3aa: CASSPRTGIDEQFF; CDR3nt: TGCGCCAGCAGCCCCCGGACAGGGATTGATGAGCAGTTCTTC
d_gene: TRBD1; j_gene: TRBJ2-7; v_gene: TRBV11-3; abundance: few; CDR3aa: CASSPSTGSSYEQYF; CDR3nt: TGTGCCAGCAGCCCGTCGACAGGGAGCTCCTACGAGCAGTACTTC
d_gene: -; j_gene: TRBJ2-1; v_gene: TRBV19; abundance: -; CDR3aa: CASSIEGTGVFYNEQFF; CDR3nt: TGTGCCAGTAGTATAGAAGGAACGGGAGTCTTCTACAATGAGCAGTTCTTC